This record covers a single T cell receptor beta chain. Its antigen is still unknown. The data originate from a study of T cells in localized non-small cell lung cancer. Assay used: immunoSEQ multiplex PCR; TCRdb lists only in-frame clones, some missing. The profile shows 25,000 to 35,000 clones, about 90% of them singletons. Study-wide findings and caveats: In the blood, greater T cell density corresponded to longer overall survival. Paired adjacent lung recovered a median approximately 57 of the top 100 tumor clones. Peak T cell clonality was found in uninvolved adjacent lung, exceeding tumor.

This CDR3 comprises 13 residues. With 8 bases clipped from V and 4 bases from J, the junction kept 6 bases outside the gene matches. Germline V gene data show CDR1 as MDHEN and CDR2 as SYDVKM. The V call is TRBV28, the J call TRBJ2-5, with 8 bases that match TRBD2. The sample in question was PBMCs, obtained before any cancer treatment. This receptor was obtained from a man between 40 and 70 years old with stage II lung adenocarcinoma. The CDR3 spells CASGPAGGETQYF. CDR3 sequence (DNA): TGTGCCAGCGGGCCGGCGGGAGGAGAGACCCAGTACTTC.